Listed below are T cell receptor beta chains from one sample, sequenced in a study of CD8 T cells in ankylosing spondylitis. Each CDR3 protein gets one entry after TCRdb re-called the 5' RACE reads with MiXCR. Among 150,000 or so distinct CDR3 sequences listed, around 18% were seen once. The sequenced material came from blood, either unsorted or a sorted T cell fraction (not recorded which). These receptors were collected from a male donor with ankylosing spondylitis or in good health (not recorded which). The CDR3 runs from the conserved cysteine through the conserved F or W. Each record gives: clone size, J gene, V gene, D gene, CDR3 DNA, CDR3 protein. The D gene is left open where the match is weak. Clone size, where shown, is once, few, many, or a class for clones that have expanded.

clone_size: NA; j_call: TRBJ2-7; v_call: TRBV28; d_call: TRBD2; cdr3_nt: TGTGGCAGCAGACCGGGACTAGCGGGAGGAAACGAGCAGTACTTC; cdr3_aa: CGSRPGLAGGNEQYF
clone_size: many; j_call: TRBJ1-5; v_call: TRBV18; d_call: NA; cdr3_nt: TGTGCCAGCTCACCAAATTTCAATAGCAATCAGCCCCAGCATTTT; cdr3_aa: CASSPNFNSNQPQHF
clone_size: NA; j_call: TRBJ1-2; v_call: TRBV5-4; d_call: NA; cdr3_nt: TGTGCCAGCAGCTTAAGCGGGGACTATGGCTACACCTTC; cdr3_aa: CASSLSGDYGYTF
clone_size: few; j_call: TRBJ2-2; v_call: TRBV9; d_call: NA; cdr3_nt: TGTGCCAGCAGCGTAGCCCCGATCTCGCAGACAAACACCGGGGAGCTGTTTTTT; cdr3_aa: CASSVAPISQTNTGELFF
clone_size: few; j_call: TRBJ2-7; v_call: TRBV11-2; d_call: NA; cdr3_nt: TGTGCCAGCAGCATCAGGGTAACCTACGAGCAGTACTTC; cdr3_aa: CASSIRVTYEQYF
clone_size: NA; j_call: TRBJ2-1; v_call: TRBV4-1; d_call: NA; cdr3_nt: TGCGCCAGCAGCAGACCCCTGGCTGGATTGGATGAGCAGTTCTTC; cdr3_aa: CASSRPLAGLDEQFF
clone_size: NA; j_call: TRBJ2-2; v_call: TRBV19; d_call: NA; cdr3_nt: TGTGCCAGTAGTACTGGGGACACCGGGGAGCTGTTTTTT; cdr3_aa: CASSTGDTGELFF
clone_size: many; j_call: TRBJ2-3; v_call: TRBV5-1; d_call: NA; cdr3_nt: TGCGCCAGCAGCTTGAACGCGGGTAGCACAGATACGCAGTATTTT; cdr3_aa: CASSLNAGSTDTQYF
clone_size: many; j_call: TRBJ2-1; v_call: TRBV5-5; d_call: TRBD2; cdr3_nt: TGTGCCAGCAGCCCGTCTTGGGGTGCGGGAGGGCCTCGGGAGCAGTTCTTC; cdr3_aa: CASSPSWGAGGPREQFF
clone_size: many; j_call: TRBJ2-7; v_call: TRBV5-1; d_call: NA; cdr3_nt: TGCGCCAGCAGCTTGTCTGAGACAGGTCCACCCGAGCAGTACTTC; cdr3_aa: CASSLSETGPPEQYF
clone_size: few; j_call: TRBJ2-7; v_call: TRBV3-1; d_call: NA; cdr3_nt: TGTGCCAGCAGCCAAGACGGCAGGGAGCAGTACTTC; cdr3_aa: CASSQDGREQYF
clone_size: many; j_call: TRBJ1-5; v_call: TRBV5-6; d_call: NA; cdr3_nt: TGTGCCAGCAGCTTGAATCGTGGTGGCAATCAGCCCCAGCATTTT; cdr3_aa: CASSLNRGGNQPQHF
clone_size: many; j_call: TRBJ2-5; v_call: TRBV10-3; d_call: NA; cdr3_nt: TGTGCCATCAGTGAACCGGGGGTAAAAGAGACCCAGTACTTC; cdr3_aa: CAISEPGVKETQYF
clone_size: NA; j_call: TRBJ2-2; v_call: TRBV6-1; d_call: TRBD1; cdr3_nt: TGTGCCAGCAGTCCCAGCAGGGGGTACACCGGGGAGCTGTTTTTT; cdr3_aa: CASSPSRGYTGELFF
clone_size: many; j_call: TRBJ2-2; v_call: TRBV24-1; d_call: TRBD1; cdr3_nt: TGTGCCACCAGTGACCGACTGGACAGGGGCTACACCGGGGAGCTGTTTTTT; cdr3_aa: CATSDRLDRGYTGELFF
clone_size: NA; j_call: TRBJ2-7; v_call: TRBV28; d_call: TRBD2; cdr3_nt: TGTGCCAGCAGTTTCACGCTAGCGGAAAGCTCCTACGAGCAGTACTTC; cdr3_aa: CASSFTLAESSYEQYF
clone_size: few; j_call: TRBJ2-7; v_call: TRBV29-1; d_call: TRBD2; cdr3_nt: TGCAGCGTTGTGTTGGCGGGAGTGTACGAGCAGTACTTC; cdr3_aa: CSVVLAGVYEQYF
clone_size: NA; j_call: TRBJ2-5; v_call: TRBV11-2; d_call: NA; cdr3_nt: TGTGCCAGCAGCTGGGGCAGGGGCGGGGAGACCCAGTACTTC; cdr3_aa: CASSWGRGGETQYF
clone_size: NA; j_call: TRBJ1-2; v_call: TRBV11-2; d_call: NA; cdr3_nt: TGTGCCAGCCCACGAAAAGAGCAGGGGCCAGCGTGGGGCTACACCTTC; cdr3_aa: CASPRKEQGPAWGYTF
clone_size: many; j_call: TRBJ2-7; v_call: TRBV29-1; d_call: NA; cdr3_nt: TGCAGCGTCGTCGAAACAGGGAAGATCGAGCAGTACTTC; cdr3_aa: CSVVETGKIEQYF
clone_size: many; j_call: TRBJ2-7; v_call: TRBV27; d_call: NA; cdr3_nt: TGTGCCAGCAGTTTTGGGGACGTTTCCTACGAGCAGTACTTC; cdr3_aa: CASSFGDVSYEQYF
clone_size: NA; j_call: TRBJ1-5; v_call: TRBV28; d_call: NA; cdr3_nt: TGTGCCGCAACCGGGGGCCACCGCAATCAGCCCCAGCATTTT; cdr3_aa: CAATGGHRNQPQHF
clone_size: many; j_call: TRBJ2-2; v_call: TRBV5-1; d_call: TRBD1; cdr3_nt: TGCGCCAGCAGCTTCCTGGGGACAGGGGTGGAGCTGTTTTTT; cdr3_aa: CASSFLGTGVELFF
clone_size: many; j_call: TRBJ2-3; v_call: TRBV20-1; d_call: NA; cdr3_nt: TGCAGTGTTTCCAGAGATCAAACAGATACGCAGTATTTT; cdr3_aa: CSVSRDQTDTQYF
clone_size: NA; j_call: TRBJ2-5; v_call: TRBV2; d_call: NA; cdr3_nt: TGTGCCAGCTACCGGGACACGGAAGAGACCCAGTACTTC; cdr3_aa: CASYRDTEETQYF
clone_size: NA; j_call: TRBJ2-2; v_call: TRBV6-2/TRBV6-3; d_call: TRBD1; cdr3_nt: TGTGCCAGCAGTCCCGGGACAGGGGGGATGAACACCGGGGAGCTGTTTTTT; cdr3_aa: CASSPGTGGMNTGELFF
clone_size: NA; j_call: TRBJ2-7; v_call: TRBV11-1; d_call: TRBD1; cdr3_nt: TGTGCCAGCAGTTTACCGGGACAGGGGGCACTAAGCTCCTACGAGCAGTACTTC; cdr3_aa: CASSLPGQGALSSYEQYF
clone_size: few; j_call: TRBJ1-1; v_call: TRBV6-2/TRBV6-3; d_call: NA; cdr3_nt: TGTGCCAGCAGTTACGGGATTCGGGTTAACACTGAAGCTTTCTTT; cdr3_aa: CASSYGIRVNTEAFF
clone_size: many; j_call: TRBJ2-4; v_call: TRBV2; d_call: NA; cdr3_nt: TGTGCCAGCAGTCGAGGAGACGGCAAAAACATTCAGTACTTC; cdr3_aa: CASSRGDGKNIQYF
clone_size: many; j_call: TRBJ1-1; v_call: TRBV5-1; d_call: NA; cdr3_nt: TGCGCCAGCAGCTTGCAGGAGAACACTGAAGCTTTCTTT; cdr3_aa: CASSLQENTEAFF
clone_size: NA; j_call: TRBJ2-5; v_call: TRBV27; d_call: NA; cdr3_nt: TGTGCCAGCAGTTTACAGGGCGCGACGCAGACCCAGTACTTC; cdr3_aa: CASSLQGATQTQYF
clone_size: many; j_call: TRBJ2-4; v_call: TRBV28; d_call: TRBD1; cdr3_nt: TGTGCCAGCAGTCCCTCAGGGGGCGCAGACATTCAGTACTTC; cdr3_aa: CASSPSGGADIQYF
clone_size: few; j_call: TRBJ2-1; v_call: TRBV7-2; d_call: TRBD2; cdr3_nt: TGTGCCAGCAGGGCTAGCGGGAGTTGGGATGAGCAGTTCTTC; cdr3_aa: CASRASGSWDEQFF
clone_size: NA; j_call: TRBJ2-2; v_call: TRBV5-4; d_call: NA; cdr3_nt: TGTGCCAGCAGCCGGGACGCCACCGGGGAGCTGTTTTTT; cdr3_aa: CASSRDATGELFF
clone_size: NA; j_call: TRBJ1-1; v_call: TRBV6-1; d_call: NA; cdr3_nt: TGTGCCAGCAGTCAAAGGGATCCGAACACTGAAGCTTTCTTT; cdr3_aa: CASSQRDPNTEAFF
clone_size: many; j_call: TRBJ2-1; v_call: TRBV20-1; d_call: TRBD2; cdr3_nt: TGCAGTGCGTACGGGAGGGCCATCGACAATGAGCAGTTCTTC; cdr3_aa: CSAYGRAIDNEQFF
clone_size: once; j_call: TRBJ1-1; v_call: TRBV25-1; d_call: NA; cdr3_nt: TGTGCCAGCAGACAGGGTTCCACTGAAGCTTTCTTT; cdr3_aa: CASRQGSTEAFF
clone_size: few; j_call: TRBJ2-7; v_call: TRBV28; d_call: NA; cdr3_nt: TGTGCCAGCAGTTCCCCGTGGTTTGGGGACTACGAGCAGTACTTC; cdr3_aa: CASSSPWFGDYEQYF
clone_size: NA; j_call: TRBJ2-7; v_call: TRBV12-3/TRBV12-4; d_call: NA; cdr3_nt: TGTGCCAGCAGTGAGGCGGGATCCCGAAGCCCCTACGAGCAGTACTTC; cdr3_aa: CASSEAGSRSPYEQYF
clone_size: NA; j_call: TRBJ2-1; v_call: TRBV6-1; d_call: NA; cdr3_nt: TGTGCCAGCAGTGATCCCAGGGCCGGGAATGAGCAGTTCTTC; cdr3_aa: CASSDPRAGNEQFF
clone_size: many; j_call: TRBJ1-5; v_call: TRBV20-1; d_call: TRBD1; cdr3_nt: TGCAGTGCTAGAGTGGGGTACATTTGGGGACAGGTTAATCAGCCCCAGCATTTT; cdr3_aa: CSARVGYIWGQVNQPQHF
clone_size: many; j_call: TRBJ2-2; v_call: TRBV20-1; d_call: TRBD1; cdr3_nt: TGCAGTGCTAGAGTAGGGGGCGCCGGGGAGCTGTTTTTT; cdr3_aa: CSARVGGAGELFF
clone_size: NA; j_call: TRBJ1-5; v_call: TRBV6-5; d_call: TRBD1; cdr3_nt: TGCGCACAGGGGGGCGATCAGCCCCAGCATTTT; cdr3_aa: CAQGGDQPQHF
clone_size: few; j_call: TRBJ2-2; v_call: TRBV5-1; d_call: NA; cdr3_nt: TGCGCCAGCAGCCCTGACGGGCTCCACACCGGGGAGCTGTTTTTT; cdr3_aa: CASSPDGLHTGELFF
clone_size: NA; j_call: TRBJ2-2; v_call: TRBV5-5; d_call: NA; cdr3_nt: TGTGCCAGCAGCTTGGATGGCGGGCTACGAACCGGGGAGCTGTTTTTT; cdr3_aa: CASSLDGGLRTGELFF
clone_size: many; j_call: TRBJ2-5; v_call: TRBV5-4; d_call: TRBD1; cdr3_nt: TGTGCCAGCAGCGGGGGACAGCCGCAAGAGACCCAGTACTTC; cdr3_aa: CASSGGQPQETQYF
clone_size: few; j_call: TRBJ2-3; v_call: TRBV29-1; d_call: TRBD2; cdr3_nt: TGCAGCGTTGAAGGACTAGCGGGATGGGGAGATACGCAGTATTTT; cdr3_aa: CSVEGLAGWGDTQYF
clone_size: once; j_call: TRBJ2-1; v_call: TRBV5-4; d_call: NA; cdr3_nt: TGTGCCAGCAGCTCTAGGCAGTACAATGAGCAGTTCTTC; cdr3_aa: CASSSRQYNEQFF
clone_size: NA; j_call: TRBJ2-3; v_call: TRBV7-2; d_call: NA; cdr3_nt: TGTGCCAGCAGCAAACAGGGGAGGGGAGATACGCAGTATTTT; cdr3_aa: CASSKQGRGDTQYF
clone_size: many; j_call: TRBJ1-2; v_call: TRBV5-1; d_call: NA; cdr3_nt: TGCGCCAGCAGTCTGATGACTCAGAAGAACTATGGCTACACCTTC; cdr3_aa: CASSLMTQKNYGYTF
clone_size: many; j_call: TRBJ2-4; v_call: TRBV5-1; d_call: TRBD2; cdr3_nt: TGCGCCAGCAGCATTAGCGGGAGAGCCAAAAACATTCAGTACTTC; cdr3_aa: CASSISGRAKNIQYF
clone_size: many; j_call: TRBJ2-7; v_call: TRBV5-1; d_call: NA; cdr3_nt: TGCGCCAGCAGTCTCCTAGACATTACGGAGCAGTACTTC; cdr3_aa: CASSLLDITEQYF
clone_size: many; j_call: TRBJ1-1; v_call: TRBV21-1; d_call: NA; cdr3_nt: TGTGCCAGTGGGGGACAGCTGAACACTGAAGCTTTCTTT; cdr3_aa: CASGGQLNTEAFF
clone_size: few; j_call: TRBJ1-1; v_call: TRBV28; d_call: NA; cdr3_nt: TGTGCCAGCACCACAGGGTTGGGGACTGAAGCTTTCTTT; cdr3_aa: CASTTGLGTEAFF
clone_size: many; j_call: TRBJ2-5; v_call: TRBV20-1; d_call: NA; cdr3_nt: TGCAGTGCTAGGAGAGAGACCCAGTACTTC; cdr3_aa: CSARRETQYF
clone_size: many; j_call: TRBJ1-1; v_call: TRBV5-1; d_call: NA; cdr3_nt: TGCGCCAGCAGCTTAAGCACGGGGAACACTGAAGCTTTCTTT; cdr3_aa: CASSLSTGNTEAFF
clone_size: many; j_call: TRBJ2-1; v_call: TRBV11-2; d_call: TRBD2; cdr3_nt: TGTGCCAGCAGCTTACCGGGACTAGCCCCGGGGGATGAGCAGTTCTTC; cdr3_aa: CASSLPGLAPGDEQFF
clone_size: many; j_call: TRBJ2-5; v_call: TRBV28; d_call: NA; cdr3_nt: TGTGCCATTAGGTCCAGCCTCCAAGAGACCCAGTACTTC; cdr3_aa: CAIRSSLQETQYF
clone_size: few; j_call: TRBJ1-1; v_call: TRBV11-2; d_call: TRBD1; cdr3_nt: TGTGCCAGCAGCCCAAGACAGGGCCATTTCAACACTGAAGCTTTCTTT; cdr3_aa: CASSPRQGHFNTEAFF
clone_size: NA; j_call: TRBJ1-1; v_call: TRBV3-1; d_call: NA; cdr3_nt: TGTGCCAGCAGCCAAGCGTGGGCCCCTGAAGCTTTCTTT; cdr3_aa: CASSQAWAPEAFF